The TCR beta chain under discussion was sequenced for a study of OX40 agonist ivuxolimab in advanced cancers. Study-wide background: The dose of intravenous ivuxolimab that patients received every 2 weeks ranged from 0.01 to 10 mg/kg. Dose-escalation patients had hepatocellular carcinoma, melanoma, renal cell or head and neck cancer.

There are 14 residues in the CDR3. Some clones are missing from TCRdb's copy, which holds only in-frame ones; the method was immunoSEQ multiplex PCR. The repertoire holds about 45,000 clones, with around 84% as singletons. General study results and limits: Doses of 0.1 to 3.0 mg/kg were accompanied by clonal expansion of CD4+ and CD8+ blood T cells by week 6. Some patients who did not respond also had low normalized T-cell clonal expansion.

In regard to this clone: Its antigen is undetermined.

V usage is TRBV21-1 and J usage is TRBJ2-5; TRBD2, as called in the table, went unchecked against the DNA. TRBV21-1 is annotated as a pseudogene. The sample here was CD4+ or CD8+ T cells sorted from blood, taken in a trial of the OX40 agonist ivuxolimab. This TCR was recovered from an adult with an advanced solid tumor such as melanoma, head and neck, liver or kidney cancer. The CDR3 DNA sequence: TGTGCCAGCAGCTCCCCGGTCAGGAGGGAGACCCAGTACTTC. Translated: CASSSPVRRETQYF.